The present TCR beta chain was sequenced within a study of regulatory T cells in long-lasting Graves disease. Described time point: persistent/refractory GD, antithyroid drugs over 5 years with positive TRAb. Preparation of the TCR library used RNA extracted from PBMCs. Arm-PCR of CDR3 regions and iRepertoire HTBI primers were the basis on which TCR beta libraries were built. From the multiplex PCR reads, TCRdb called clonotypes with MiXCR, one entry per CDR3 protein. The data contain approximately 350,000 distinct CDR3 sequences, roughly 25% of them singletons. Sample: peripheral blood mononuclear cells (PBMCs), taken when the disease was refractory, from a patient treated with antithyroid drugs. This receptor was taken from a woman aged 35 to 49 with Graves disease.

The CDR3 spells CASTEARNSGNTIYF. The CDR3 DNA reads TGTGCCAGCACCGAAGCCCGGAACTCTGGAAACACCATATATTTT. The chain has TRBV28 and TRBJ1-3; no firm D call. The CDR3 is 15 residues long. V lost 7 bases and J lost 0, with 13 bases in between. CDR1 MDHEN and CDR2 SYDVKM come from the germline V gene.